Presented here are 17 T cell receptor beta chains from one specimen sequenced in a study of siplizumab effects on memory and regulatory T cells. The table came from immunoSEQ multiplex PCR; TCRdb's copy has only in-frame clones and leaves some out. There are about 70,000 clones in the sample; 88% occur only once, and around 1.8% lies in the top ten. Sequenced material: Tregs sorted from blood. These TCRs come from a human donor in good health.

The chain is built from TRBV6-1 and TRBJ1-5; D gene ambiguous. CDR1 and CDR2 (germline): MNHNS, SASEGT. Deletions cut 4 bases from V and 0 bases from J, with 19 bases between. The CDR3 covers 18 residues. The CDR3 loop is CASSADGSSYYSNQPQHF. The CDR3 DNA sequence: TGTGCCAGCAGTGCTGACGGATCCTCTTATTATAGCAATCAGCCCCAGCATTTT.

The V and J genes are TRBV9 and TRBJ2-2, with 9 positions matching TRBD1. CDR1 and CDR2 from the germline V gene are SGDLS and YYNGEE. Trimming took 4 bases from V and 1 from J; bases not matched to a gene: 8. The CDR3 sequence is 17 residues long. This CDR3 reads CASSPLKGQGNTGELFF. For the CDR3, the DNA is TGTGCCAGCAGCCCGTTGAAGGGACAGGGGAACACCGGGGAGCTGTTTTTT.

The chain recombines TRBV11-1 with TRBJ2-3, with D perhaps matching TRBD2 (6 bases). V was clipped by 5 bases and J by 1 base, with 16 bases between them. CDR1 and CDR2 (germline): SGHAT, FQDESV (reference sequence). The CDR3 has 16 residues. The CDR3 nucleotides are TGTGCCAGCAGCAGAAAGGGACTGGAACGCACAGATACGCAGTATTTT. It codes for CASSRKGLERTDTQYF.

The CDR3 here is CASSQRGMGEKLFF. The DNA for the CDR3 is TGTGCCAGCAGCCAACGGGGAATGGGTGAAAAACTGTTTTTT. The chain uses TRBV6-5 and TRBJ1-4, with no clear D. The CDR3 runs 14 residues. CDR1 MNHEY and CDR2 SVGAGI come from the germline V gene. With 6 bases removed from V and 7 bases from J, the gap between germline ends came to 15 bases.

CDR3 DNA sequence: TGTGCCAGCAGCGGCACTAGCGGGAGGGTCGATACGCAGTATTTT. Encoded protein: CASSGTSGRVDTQYF. V usage is TRBV9 and J usage is TRBJ2-3; 13 positions match TRBD2. From germline, CDR1 is SGDLS and CDR2 YYNGEE. With V trimmed by 3 bases and J by 6 bases, 4 bases remained unmatched. There are 15 residues in the CDR3.

On this clone itself: One end of the junction does not line up with germline, which may come from a read error. The chain links TRBV6-6 to TRBJ2-7; D may match TRBD1 or TRBD2 (5 bases each). CDR3 length: 13 amino acids. Germline V gene lookup returns CDR1 MNHNY and CDR2 SVGAGI (reference sequence). The chain's CDR3 is CASSPHQGSGRVF. The DNA of the CDR3 is TGTGCCAGCAGCCCCCACCAGGGCAGCGGTCGGGTCTTC.

As regards this clone: One junction end does not reproduce the germline sequence, and a read error may be involved. The chain employs TRBV6-5 and TRBJ2-1, with D unclear. Germline CDR1 MNHEY, CDR2 SVGAGI. There are 16 residues in the CDR3. The CDR3 DNA sequence: TGTGCCAGCAGTTACGCTTGGACCGGTGGGTACAATGAGCAGCTCTTC. Its protein product is CASSYAWTGGYNEQLF.

The chain employs TRBV19 and TRBJ1-2, with D possibly TRBD1 on 5 matching bases. The length of the CDR3 is 15 residues. Germline CDR1 LNHDA, CDR2 SQIVND (reference sequence). Trimming shortened V by 0 bases and J by 3 bases, and 11 bases separated the two germline ends. The DNA of the CDR3 is TGTGCCAGTAGTATAGACCACAGGTTTCACTATGGCTACACCTTC. It encodes CASSIDHRFHYGYTF.

The V and J genes are TRBV7-3 and TRBJ1-1, with 10 nucleotides matching TRBD1. V was clipped by 5 bases and J by 7 bases; unmatched bases: 7. The CDR3 consists of 14 residues. Germline V lookup: CDR1 SGHTA, CDR2 FQGTGA. The CDR3 nucleotides are TGTGCCAGCAGCACGACAGGGGGCGTGGGTGAAGCTTTCTTT. It encodes CASSTTGGVGEAFF. Complete variable domain (other parts from reference TRBV7-3 and TRBJ1-1): GAGVSQTPSNKVTEKGKYVELRCDPISGHTALYWYRQSLGQGPEFLIYFQGTGAADDSGLPNDRFFAVRPEGSVSTLKIQRTERGDSAVYLCASSTTGGVGEAFFGQGTRLTVV.

In its sample, this clone was seen a few times. V is TRBV5-1 and J is TRBJ1-2; D might be TRBD1 (6 bases). This CDR3 spans 15 amino acids. The germline V gene has CDR1 SGHRS and CDR2 YFSETQ. The germline V and J ends were trimmed by 4 bases and 0 bases, with 13 bases remaining between them. CDR3 region: CASSPTGQPNYGYTF. Written as DNA, the CDR3 is TGCGCCAGCAGCCCGACAGGACAACCTAACTATGGCTACACCTTC. Full variable domain (outside the CDR3, taken from reference TRBV5-1 and TRBJ1-2): KAGVTQTPRYLIKTRGQQVTLSCSPISGHRSVSWYQQTPGQGLQFLFEYFSETQRNKGNFPGRFSGRQFSNSRSEMNVSTLELGDSALYLCASSPTGQPNYGYTFGSGTRLTVV.

V gene TRBV4-2 combines with J gene TRBJ2-7; tentative D call: TRBD2 (6 bases). Germline V CDR1 and CDR2: LGHNA, YNFKEQ. Trimming took off 1 base at V and 6 bases at J, with 13 bases between the two ends. The CDR3 has 14 amino acids. The CDR3 DNA is TGTGCCAGCAGCCAAGGACTAGAGGCTTTCGAGCAGTACTTC. Protein product: CASSQGLEAFEQYF.

The chain combines TRBV29-1 with TRBJ2-2; 11 bases align to TRBD2. Germline-derived CDR1 and CDR2 are SQVTM and ANQGSEA. V was clipped by 3 bases and J by 3 bases; unmatched bases: 6. CDR3 length: 16 residues. Here the CDR3 DNA reads TGCAGCGTTGATTTTAGCGGGAGGGCCCACACCGGGGAGCTGTTTTTT. It codes for CSVDFSGRAHTGELFF.

This clone was counted a single time. The CDR3 sequence: CASSRGQYEQYF. CDR3 in DNA: TGTGCCAGCAGCCGCGGACAGTACGAGCAGTACTTC. This chain joins TRBV5-5 and TRBJ2-7, with D maybe TRBD1 (6 bases). V shed 4 bases and J shed 4 bases, with 9 bases lying between them. The germline V gene encodes CDR1 SGHKS and CDR2 YYEKEE (reference sequence). This CDR3 comprises 12 residues.

V is TRBV7-9 and J is TRBJ2-6; weak D call: TRBD2 (6 bases). The CDR3 consists of 17 residues. Germline V gene sequence: CDR1 SEHNR, CDR2 FQNEAQ (reference sequence). Trimming removed 0 bases from V and 0 bases from J, with 9 bases in between. This CDR3 is CASSLAAGTSGANVLTF. As DNA, the CDR3 is TGTGCCAGCAGCTTAGCGGCGGGGACCTCTGGGGCCAACGTCCTGACTTTC.

About this clone: The same CDR3 is also encoded by other DNA sequences in this sample. The chain uses TRBV18 and TRBJ1-1, with D maybe TRBD1 (6 bases). Trimming cost V 3 bases and J 3 bases, with 8 bases left between them. CDR3 length: 13 amino acids. Germline lookup yields CDR1 KGHSH and CDR2 LQKENI. The CDR3 reads CASSPNRDTEAFF. For the CDR3, the DNA is TGTGCCAGCTCACCTAACAGGGACACTGAAGCTTTCTTT. The whole variable domain, remainder taken from reference TRBV18 and TRBJ1-1, is NAGVMQNPRHLVRRRGQEARLRCSPMKGHSHVYWYRQLPEEGLKFMVYLQKENIIDESGMPKERFSAEFPKEGPSILRIQQVVRGDSAAYFCASSPNRDTEAFFGQGTRLTVV.

V and J are TRBV9 and TRBJ2-1, with D maybe TRBD1 (6 bases). Trimming pared 6 bases from V and 7 bases from J, leaving 14 bases between. Germline V gives CDR1 SGDLS, CDR2 YYNGEE. CDR3 size: 13 residues. CDR3 DNA sequence: TGTGCCAGCAAAGCGGACAGCCGAAATGAGCAGTTCTTC. This codes for CASKADSRNEQFF.

The J gene is TRBJ2-2, the V gene TRBV7-3, with D unresolved. Trimming shortened V by 5 bases and J by 0 bases, and 4 bases separated the two germline ends. Germline loops: CDR1 SGHTA, CDR2 FQGTGA. The CDR3 has 13 residues. In DNA form, the CDR3 reads TGTGCCAGCAGCCCCTCGAACACCGGGGAGCTGTTTTTT. Translating gives CASSPSNTGELFF.